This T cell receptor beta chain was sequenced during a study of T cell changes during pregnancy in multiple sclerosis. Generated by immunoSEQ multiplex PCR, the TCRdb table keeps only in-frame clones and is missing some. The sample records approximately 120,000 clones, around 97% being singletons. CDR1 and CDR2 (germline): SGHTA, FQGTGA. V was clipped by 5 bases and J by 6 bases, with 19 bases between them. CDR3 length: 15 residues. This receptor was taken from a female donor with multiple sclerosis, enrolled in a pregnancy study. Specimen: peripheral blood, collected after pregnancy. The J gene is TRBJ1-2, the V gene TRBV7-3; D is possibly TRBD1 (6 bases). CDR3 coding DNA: TGTGCCAGCAGCCATCCGGGACAAAGTGCAGATGGCTACACCTTC. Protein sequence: CASSHPGQSADGYTF.